This T cell receptor (beta chain) emerged from a study of T cells after posttransplantation cyclophosphamide. Whole-study results and caveats: Blood and skin or GI T cell repertoires showed limited TRB overlap. Recipient CMV seropositivity and CMV reactivation strongly tracked TRB clonality. Donor CD8+ memory clones often dominated recipient blood repertoires at later times.

Remarks on this clone: Antigen: not known.

Busulfan-fludarabine conditioning, marrow transplant, and cyclophosphamide on days +3 and +4 were administered. Using immunoSEQ multiplex PCR, the repertoire was profiled, and TCRdb retains in-frame clones only, with some absent. The sample has about 3,300 clones; approximately 85% are singletons. The CDR3 is 15 residues long. V was shortened by 1 base and J by 8 bases, with 17 bases between the two germline ends. The V gene's germline CDR1 is SGHVS and CDR2 FNYEAQ. The rearrangement links TRBV7-6 to TRBJ1-1; no reliable D call. Specimen: PBMCs, collected after allogeneic stem cell transplant with posttransplant cyclophosphamide. This clonotype was obtained from a female patient between 50 and 60 years old who received an allogeneic stem cell transplant from an unrelated donor, was CMV-positive, and had acute and chronic GVHD. These T cells may partly come from the graft donor. The CDR3: CASSLGSISGKEAFF. Written as DNA, the CDR3 is TGTGCCAGCAGCTTAGGATCCATCTCAGGTAAAGAAGCTTTCTTT.